One sample yielded the 2 T cell receptor beta chains listed below, sequenced in a study of blood T cell repertoires in COVID-19. Repertoires were generated with immunoSEQ multiplex PCR, while TCRdb's copy carries only in-frame clones and drops some. The sample has 130,000 to 150,000 clones; roughly four fifths are singletons. The material sequenced was peripheral blood. Every receptor here comes from a human donor with acute or convalescent COVID-19. The donor label of this sample is uncertain.

V and J are TRBV5-1 and TRBJ1-6; 7 nucleotides line up with TRBD1. CDR3 length: 15 residues. Germline V lookup: CDR1 SGHRS, CDR2 YFSETQ. V lost 5 bases, J lost 6 bases, and 8 bases stayed unmatched. CDR3 in amino acids: CASRLQRQGNSPLHF. For the CDR3, the DNA is TGCGCCAGCAGGCTGCAAAGACAGGGTAATTCACCCCTCCACTTT.

CDR3 nucleotides: TGTGCCAGCTCACCGGGACTAACGGAGACCCAGTACTTC. Protein product: CASSPGLTETQYF. The chain joins TRBV18 to TRBJ2-5, with 7 bases lining up with TRBD2. After removal of 3 bases from V and 5 bases from J, the junction contained 3 bases not matched to a gene. The CDR3 runs 13 residues. Germline values: CDR1 KGHSH, CDR2 LQKENI. The variable domain in full, completed from reference TRBV18 and TRBJ2-5, reads NAGVMQNPRHLVRRRGQEARLRCSPMKGHSHVYWYRQLPEEGLKFMVYLQKENIIDESGMPKERFSAEFPKEGPSILRIQQVVRGDSAAYFCASSPGLTETQYFGPGTRLLVL.